A selection of T cell receptor beta chains follows, all from one sample in a study of T cell responses to AZD1222 COVID-19 vaccine. This table comes from immunoSEQ multiplex PCR, and its TCRdb copy is limited to in-frame clones, with some not included. The profile shows 95,000 to 100,000 clones, 84% of them singletons. Sample: peripheral blood, taken 28 days after the second AZD1222 dose. Receptor source: an adult who received the AZD1222 COVID-19 vaccine. The conserved cysteine and the conserved F or W are not part of the CDR3 here. D genes are given only for firm matches.

v_gene,d_gene,CDR3aa
TRBV10-3,NA,AISQGLANYGYT
TRBV5-5,TRBD1,ASSLVYGQGKNEQF
TRBV6-5,NA,ASSYSTPASEAF
TRBV7-9,NA,ASSLAPSEQY
TRBV6-5,TRBD1,ASSTGTGFNQPQH
TRBV11-3,NA,ASSQTGIGVNEQY
TRBV6-5,NA,ASSQQGWTEAF
TRBV27,NA,ASSLNYGYT
TRBV27,NA,ASRPLQGFSNQPQH
TRBV21-1,NA,ASSKRGQPGEQY
TRBV14,TRBD2,ASSQAPAGGPIGGELF
TRBV3-1/TRBV3-2,NA,ASSLAGAYEQY
TRBV19,NA,ASSIAIHNQPQH
TRBV10-3,NA,AISGGQGWQPQH
TRBV27,TRBD1,ASSSRQGANYNSPLH
TRBV9,NA,ASSVGLGWDTEAF
TRBV5-4,NA,ASSRKRERGAYYGYT
TRBV6-5,TRBD1,ASWDSFNQPQH
TRBV6-4,NA,ASSPSWASDEQF
TRBV7-9,NA,ASSLETTYGYT
TRBV7-8,TRBD2,ASSSSGSSSGANVLT
TRBV7-9,NA,ASSLVVGDTEAF
TRBV7-2,NA,ASREGLYSNQPQH
TRBV5-4,NA,ASSYRGGRNEQY
TRBV12-5,NA,ASGLEPAREQF
TRBV10-3,TRBD1,AISGSGGSHGYT
TRBV3-1/TRBV3-2,NA,ASSQEGGGETQY
TRBV6-1,TRBD1,ASSERLVTGAVSGNTIY
TRBV7-6,NA,ASSLALGGAYEQY
TRBV5-5,NA,ASATDWNEKLF
TRBV9,NA,ASSVDAGQQETQY
TRBV19,NA,ASSMGDTQY
TRBV10-3,NA,AISPGPASYEQY
TRBV4-3,NA,ASSQVSSVFGTDTQY
TRBV7-9,TRBD1,ASSLQGAESGYT
TRBV19,NA,ASSMSGPIPQPQH
TRBV19,NA,ASRMIQETQY
TRBV2,NA,ASSLVGSSNQPQH
TRBV18,TRBD2,ASSGTSGDNEQF
TRBV29-1,NA,SVASPRMNTEAF
TRBV6-5,NA,ASRPSGEVWEQY
TRBV6-5,NA,ATRRVNTEAF
TRBV7-2,NA,ASSIGTNANTGELF
TRBV27,TRBD2,ASRGLAGANTGELF